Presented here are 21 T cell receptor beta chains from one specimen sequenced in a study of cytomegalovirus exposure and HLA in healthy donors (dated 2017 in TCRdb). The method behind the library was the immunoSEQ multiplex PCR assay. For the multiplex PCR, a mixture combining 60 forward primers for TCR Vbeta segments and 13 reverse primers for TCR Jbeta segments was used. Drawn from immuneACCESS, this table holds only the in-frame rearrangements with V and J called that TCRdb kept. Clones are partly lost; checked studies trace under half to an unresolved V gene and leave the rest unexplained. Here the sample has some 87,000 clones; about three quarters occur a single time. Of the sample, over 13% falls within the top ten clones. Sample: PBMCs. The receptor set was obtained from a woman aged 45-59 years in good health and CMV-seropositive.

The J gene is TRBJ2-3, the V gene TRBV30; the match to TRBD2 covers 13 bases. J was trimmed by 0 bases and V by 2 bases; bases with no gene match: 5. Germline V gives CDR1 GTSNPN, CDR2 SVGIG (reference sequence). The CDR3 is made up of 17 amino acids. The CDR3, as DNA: TGTGCCTGGAGTACCGGGACTAGCGGGACTAGCACAGATACGCAGTATTTT. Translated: CAWSTGTSGTSTDTQYF.

The CDR3 is CASSEGGLPSYEQYF. DNA for the CDR3: TGTGCCAGCAGTGAAGGGGGACTCCCGAGCTACGAGCAGTACTTC. V and J are TRBV6-1 and TRBJ2-7; perhaps TRBD2 as D (6 bases). V gave up 1 base and J gave up 3 bases, with 13 bases separating them. The CDR3 runs 15 residues. The germline CDR1 and CDR2 sequences are MNHNS and SASEGT.

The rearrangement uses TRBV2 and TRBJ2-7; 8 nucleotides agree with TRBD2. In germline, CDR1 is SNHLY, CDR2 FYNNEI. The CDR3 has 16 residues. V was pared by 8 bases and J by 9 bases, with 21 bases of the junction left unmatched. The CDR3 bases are TGTGCCAGCGGAGCAGGAGTAGCGGGAACGGTTACAGGGCAGTACTTC. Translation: CASGAGVAGTVTGQYF.

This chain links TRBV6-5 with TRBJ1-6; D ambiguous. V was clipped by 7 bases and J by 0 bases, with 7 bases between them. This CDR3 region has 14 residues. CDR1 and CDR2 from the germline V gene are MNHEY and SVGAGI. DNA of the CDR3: TGTGCCAGCAAGCGGAGCTCCTATAATTCACCCCTCCACTTT. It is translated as CASKRSSYNSPLHF.

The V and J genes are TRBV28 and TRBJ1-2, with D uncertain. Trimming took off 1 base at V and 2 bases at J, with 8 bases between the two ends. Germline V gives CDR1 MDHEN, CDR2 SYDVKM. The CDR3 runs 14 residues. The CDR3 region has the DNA TGTGCCAGCAGTTTATCAGGAATCAACTATGGCTACACCTTC. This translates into CASSLSGINYGYTF.

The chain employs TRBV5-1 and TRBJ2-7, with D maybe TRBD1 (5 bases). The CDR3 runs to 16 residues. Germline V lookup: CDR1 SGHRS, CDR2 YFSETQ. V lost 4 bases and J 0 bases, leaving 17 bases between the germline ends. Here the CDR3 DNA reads TGCGCCAGCAGCCTTCGCTCAGGGCCTCTCTCCTACGAGCAGTACTTC. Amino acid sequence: CASSLRSGPLSYEQYF.

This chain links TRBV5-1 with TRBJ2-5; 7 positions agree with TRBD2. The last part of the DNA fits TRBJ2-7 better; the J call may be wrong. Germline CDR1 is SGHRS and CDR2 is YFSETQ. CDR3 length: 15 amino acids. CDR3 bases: TGCGCCAGCAGCTTGGGATGGGCGGGAGCCGACGAGCAGTACTTC. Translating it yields CASSLGWAGADEQYF.

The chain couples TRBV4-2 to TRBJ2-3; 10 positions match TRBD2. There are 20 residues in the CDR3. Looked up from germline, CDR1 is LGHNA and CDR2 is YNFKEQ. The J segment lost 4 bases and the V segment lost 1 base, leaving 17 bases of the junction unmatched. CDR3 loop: CASSQGRGLAGVSAPDTQYF. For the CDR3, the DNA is TGTGCCAGCAGCCAAGGACGCGGTCTAGCGGGAGTATCGGCGCCAGATACGCAGTATTTT.

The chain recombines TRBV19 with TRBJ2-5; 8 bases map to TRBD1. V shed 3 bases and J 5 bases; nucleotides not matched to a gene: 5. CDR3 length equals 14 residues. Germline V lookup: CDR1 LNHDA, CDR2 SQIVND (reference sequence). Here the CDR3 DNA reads TGTGCCAGTAGTATGGACAGGGTCCGGGAGACCCAGTACTTC. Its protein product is CASSMDRVRETQYF.

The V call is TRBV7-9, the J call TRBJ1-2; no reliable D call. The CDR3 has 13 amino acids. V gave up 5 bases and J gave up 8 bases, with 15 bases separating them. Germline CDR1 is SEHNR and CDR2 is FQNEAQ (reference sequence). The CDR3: CASSLPQRFGYTF. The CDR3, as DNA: TGTGCCAGCAGCCTCCCCCAGCGATTCGGCTACACCTTC.

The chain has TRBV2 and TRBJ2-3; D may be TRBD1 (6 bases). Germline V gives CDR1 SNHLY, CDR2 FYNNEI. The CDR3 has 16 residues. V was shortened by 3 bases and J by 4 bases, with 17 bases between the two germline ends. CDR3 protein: CASSETGRLRADTQYF. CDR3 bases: TGTGCCAGCAGTGAGACAGGACGATTGAGGGCAGATACGCAGTATTTT.

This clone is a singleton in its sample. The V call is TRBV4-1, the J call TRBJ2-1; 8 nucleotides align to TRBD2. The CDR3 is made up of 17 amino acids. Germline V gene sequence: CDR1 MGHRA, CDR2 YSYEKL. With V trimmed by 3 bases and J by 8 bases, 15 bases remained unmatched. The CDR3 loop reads CASSQVGLADSGDEQFF. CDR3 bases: TGCGCCAGCAGCCAGGTAGGACTAGCAGATTCTGGCGATGAGCAGTTCTTC.

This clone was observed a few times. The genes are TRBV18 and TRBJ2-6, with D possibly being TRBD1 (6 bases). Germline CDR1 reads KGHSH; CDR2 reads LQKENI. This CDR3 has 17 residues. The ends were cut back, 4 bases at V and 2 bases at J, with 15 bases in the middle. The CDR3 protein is CASSLQRGTTGANVLTF. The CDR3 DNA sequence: TGTGCCAGCTCACTCCAAAGGGGGACGACTGGGGCCAACGTCCTGACTTTC.

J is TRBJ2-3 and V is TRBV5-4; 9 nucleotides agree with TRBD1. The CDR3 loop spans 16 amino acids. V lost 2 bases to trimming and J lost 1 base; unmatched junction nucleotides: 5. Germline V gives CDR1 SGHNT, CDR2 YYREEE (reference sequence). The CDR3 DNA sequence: TGTGCCAGCAGCTTCCCTACAGGGGGCGGCACAGATACGCAGTATTTT. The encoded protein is CASSFPTGGGTDTQYF.

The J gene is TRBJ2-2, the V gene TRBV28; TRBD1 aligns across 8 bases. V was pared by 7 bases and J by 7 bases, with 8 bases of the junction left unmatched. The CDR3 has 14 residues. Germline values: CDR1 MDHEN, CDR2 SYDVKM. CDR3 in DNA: TGTGCCAGCATTGGCAGGGGGCGAATCGGGGAGCTGTTTTTT. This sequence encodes CASIGRGRIGELFF.

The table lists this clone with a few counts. Here the CDR3 reads CASSLAGGRDEQFF. CDR3 nucleotides: TGTGCCAGCAGCCTAGCGGGAGGGCGCGATGAGCAGTTCTTC. V and J are TRBV7-3 and TRBJ2-1; 12 positions match TRBD2. J was trimmed by 8 bases and V by 5 bases; bases with no gene match: 4. CDR3 length equals 14 residues. The germline CDR1 and CDR2 sequences are SGHTA and FQGTGA.

CDR3 in DNA: TGTGCCAGCAGTAAGTCAGGTACCAACGTCCTGACTTTC. Protein sequence: CASSKSGTNVLTF. This sequence joins TRBV11-3 and TRBJ2-6; no definite D call. The CDR3 sequence is 13 residues long. V dropped 6 bases and J dropped 8 bases, with 11 bases sitting between them. CDR1 is SGHNT and CDR2 is YENEEA in the germline V gene.

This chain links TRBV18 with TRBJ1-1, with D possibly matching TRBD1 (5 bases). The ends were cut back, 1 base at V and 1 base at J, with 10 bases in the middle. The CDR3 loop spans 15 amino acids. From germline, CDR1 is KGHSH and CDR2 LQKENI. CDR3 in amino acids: CASSPRSDRNTEAFF. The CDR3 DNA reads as TGTGCCAGCTCACCACGGAGCGACAGGAACACTGAAGCTTTCTTT.

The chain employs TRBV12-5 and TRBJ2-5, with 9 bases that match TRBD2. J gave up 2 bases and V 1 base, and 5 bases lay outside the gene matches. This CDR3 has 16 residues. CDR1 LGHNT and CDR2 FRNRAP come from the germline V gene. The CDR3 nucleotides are TGTGCTAGTGGTTTGGGGGGGCTAGCGGGACAAGAGACCCAGTACTTC. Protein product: CASGLGGLAGQETQYF.

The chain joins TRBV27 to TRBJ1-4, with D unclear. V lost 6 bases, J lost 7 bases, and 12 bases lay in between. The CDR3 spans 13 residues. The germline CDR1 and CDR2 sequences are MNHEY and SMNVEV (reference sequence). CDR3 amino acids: CASSYGSGEKLFF. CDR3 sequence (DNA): TGTGCCAGCAGCTACGGAAGCGGTGAAAAACTGTTTTTT.

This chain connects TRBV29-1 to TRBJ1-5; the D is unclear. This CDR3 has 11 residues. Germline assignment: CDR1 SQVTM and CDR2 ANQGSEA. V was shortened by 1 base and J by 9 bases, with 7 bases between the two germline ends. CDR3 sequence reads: CSVEAGGPQHF. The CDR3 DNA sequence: TGCAGCGTTGAAGCCGGAGGGCCCCAGCATTTT.